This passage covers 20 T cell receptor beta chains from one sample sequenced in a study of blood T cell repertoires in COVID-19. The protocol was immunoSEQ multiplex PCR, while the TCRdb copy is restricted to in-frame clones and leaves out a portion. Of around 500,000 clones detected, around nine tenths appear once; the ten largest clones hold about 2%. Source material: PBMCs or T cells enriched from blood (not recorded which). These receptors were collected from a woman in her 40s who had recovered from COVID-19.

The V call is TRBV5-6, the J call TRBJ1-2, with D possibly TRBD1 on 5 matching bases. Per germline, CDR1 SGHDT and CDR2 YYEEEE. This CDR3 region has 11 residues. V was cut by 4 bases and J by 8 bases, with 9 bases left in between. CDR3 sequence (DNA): TGTGCCAGCAGCGGCGGGGGAGGCTACACCTTC. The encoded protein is CASSGGGGYTF.

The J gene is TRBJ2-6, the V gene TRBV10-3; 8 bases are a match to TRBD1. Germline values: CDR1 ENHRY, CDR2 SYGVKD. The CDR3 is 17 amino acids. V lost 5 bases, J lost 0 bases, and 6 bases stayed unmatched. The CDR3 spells CAISPGTGYSGANVLTF. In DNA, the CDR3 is TGTGCCATCAGTCCCGGGACAGGTTACTCTGGGGCCAACGTCCTGACTTTC.

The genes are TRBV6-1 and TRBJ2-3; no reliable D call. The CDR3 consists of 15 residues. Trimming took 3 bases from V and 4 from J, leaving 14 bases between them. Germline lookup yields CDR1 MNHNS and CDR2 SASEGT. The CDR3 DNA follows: TGTGCCAGCAGTGATCATCCTAGAACGGCAGATACGCAGTATTTT. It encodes CASSDHPRTADTQYF.

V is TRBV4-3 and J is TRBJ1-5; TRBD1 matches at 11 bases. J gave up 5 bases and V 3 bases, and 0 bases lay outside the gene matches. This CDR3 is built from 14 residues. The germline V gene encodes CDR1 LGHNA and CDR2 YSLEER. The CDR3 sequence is CASSQDRGHQPQHF. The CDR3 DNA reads TGCGCCAGCAGCCAGGACAGGGGGCATCAGCCCCAGCATTTT.

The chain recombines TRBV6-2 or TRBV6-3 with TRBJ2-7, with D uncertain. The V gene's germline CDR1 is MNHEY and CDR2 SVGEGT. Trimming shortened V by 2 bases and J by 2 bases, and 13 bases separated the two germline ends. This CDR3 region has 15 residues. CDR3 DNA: TGTGCCAGCAGTTACCCGTGGGCCGACACCTACGAGCAGTACTTC. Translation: CASSYPWADTYEQYF.

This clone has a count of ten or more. The CDR3 is CASSEGQVNTGELFF. The CDR3 nucleotides read TGTGCCAGCAGCGAGGGACAGGTGAACACCGGGGAGCTGTTTTTT. The rearrangement uses TRBV5-4 and TRBJ2-2; 8 nucleotides line up with TRBD1. The germline gives CDR1 SGHNT, CDR2 YYREEE (reference sequence). The CDR3 has 15 residues. The J segment lost 1 base and the V segment lost 4 bases, leaving 3 bases of the junction unmatched.

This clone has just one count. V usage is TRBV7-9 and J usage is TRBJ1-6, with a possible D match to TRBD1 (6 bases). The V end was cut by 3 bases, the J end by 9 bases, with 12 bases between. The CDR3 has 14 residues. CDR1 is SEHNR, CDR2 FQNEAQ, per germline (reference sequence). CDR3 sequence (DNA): TGTGCCAGCAGCTTCACAGGGTGGGGTTCACCCCTCCACTTT. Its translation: CASSFTGWGSPLHF.

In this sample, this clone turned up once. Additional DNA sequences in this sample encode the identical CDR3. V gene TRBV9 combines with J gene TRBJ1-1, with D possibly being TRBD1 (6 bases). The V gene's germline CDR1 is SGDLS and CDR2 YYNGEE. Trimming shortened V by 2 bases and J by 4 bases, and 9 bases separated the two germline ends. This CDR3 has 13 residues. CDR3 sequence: CASSVSGATEAFF. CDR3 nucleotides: TGTGCCAGCAGCGTTTCAGGGGCCACTGAAGCTTTCTTT. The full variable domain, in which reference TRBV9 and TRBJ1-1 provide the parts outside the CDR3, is DSGVTQTPKHLITATGQRVTLRCSPRSGDLSVYWYQQSLDQGLQFLIQYYNGEERAKGNILERFSAQQFPDLHSELNLSSLELGDSALYFCASSVSGATEAFFGQGTRLTVV.

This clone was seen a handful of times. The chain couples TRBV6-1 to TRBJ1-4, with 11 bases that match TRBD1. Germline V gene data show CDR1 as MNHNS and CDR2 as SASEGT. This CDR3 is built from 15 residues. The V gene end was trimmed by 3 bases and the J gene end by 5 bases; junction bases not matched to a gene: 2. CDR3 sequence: CASSEGQGDNEKLFF. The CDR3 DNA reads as TGTGCCAGCAGTGAGGGACAGGGGGACAATGAAAAACTGTTTTTT.

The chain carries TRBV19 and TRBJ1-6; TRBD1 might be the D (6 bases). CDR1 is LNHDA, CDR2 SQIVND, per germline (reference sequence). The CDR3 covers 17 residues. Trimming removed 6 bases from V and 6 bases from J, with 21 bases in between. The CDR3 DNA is TGTGCCAGTAGCGGAGAGGGGGGGCCTGGGCCTAATTCACCCCTCCACTTT. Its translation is CASSGEGGPGPNSPLHF.

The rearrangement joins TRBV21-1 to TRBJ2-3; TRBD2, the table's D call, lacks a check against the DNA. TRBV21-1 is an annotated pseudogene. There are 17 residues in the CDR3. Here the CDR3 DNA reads TGTGCCAGCATCAGACTAGCGGGCCTCCTTAGCACAGATACGCAGTATTTT. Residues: CASIRLAGLLSTDTQYF.

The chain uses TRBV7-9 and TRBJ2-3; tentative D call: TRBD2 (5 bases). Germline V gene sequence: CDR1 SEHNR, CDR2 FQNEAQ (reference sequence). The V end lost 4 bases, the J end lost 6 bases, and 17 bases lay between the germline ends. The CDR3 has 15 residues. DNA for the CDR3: TGTGCCAGCAGCTCCAGGACGGCCCAGCGGGATACGCAGTATTTT. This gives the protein CASSSRTAQRDTQYF.

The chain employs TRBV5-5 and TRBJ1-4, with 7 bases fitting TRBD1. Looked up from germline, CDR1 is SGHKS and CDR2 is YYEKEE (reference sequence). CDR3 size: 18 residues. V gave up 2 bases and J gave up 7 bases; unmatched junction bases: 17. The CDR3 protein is CASSLPPGQTKEGEKLFF. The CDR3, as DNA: TGTGCCAGCAGCTTACCCCCGGGACAGACCAAAGAGGGTGAAAAACTGTTTTTT.

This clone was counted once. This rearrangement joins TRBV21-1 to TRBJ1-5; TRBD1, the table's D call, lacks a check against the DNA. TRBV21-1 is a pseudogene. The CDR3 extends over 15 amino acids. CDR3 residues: CASSPDRDSNQPQHF. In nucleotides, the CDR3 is TGTGCCAGCAGCCCCGACAGAGACTCTAATCAGCCCCAGCATTTT.

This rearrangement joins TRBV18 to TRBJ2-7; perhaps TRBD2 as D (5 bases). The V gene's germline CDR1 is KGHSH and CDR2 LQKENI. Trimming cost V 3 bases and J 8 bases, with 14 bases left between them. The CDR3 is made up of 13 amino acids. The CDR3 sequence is CASSPSDEGKQYF. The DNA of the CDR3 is TGTGCCAGCTCACCGTCCGATGAGGGTAAGCAGTACTTC. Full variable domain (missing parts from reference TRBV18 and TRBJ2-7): NAGVMQNPRHLVRRRGQEARLRCSPMKGHSHVYWYRQLPEEGLKFMVYLQKENIIDESGMPKERFSAEFPKEGPSILRIQQVVRGDSAAYFCASSPSDEGKQYFGPGTRLTVT.

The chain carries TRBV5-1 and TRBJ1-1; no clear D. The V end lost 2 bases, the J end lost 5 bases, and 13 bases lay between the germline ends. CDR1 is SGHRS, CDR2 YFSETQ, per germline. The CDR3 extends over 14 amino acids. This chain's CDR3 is CASSFGSSGTEAFF. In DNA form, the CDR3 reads TGCGCCAGCAGCTTTGGTTCATCGGGGACTGAAGCTTTCTTT.

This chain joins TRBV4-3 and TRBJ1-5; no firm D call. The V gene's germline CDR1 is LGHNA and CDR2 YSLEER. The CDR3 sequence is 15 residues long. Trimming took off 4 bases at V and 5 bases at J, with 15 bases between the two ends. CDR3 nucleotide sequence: TGCGCCAGCAGCCCGGAGGAAGGCACTGATCAGCCCCAGCATTTT. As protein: CASSPEEGTDQPQHF.

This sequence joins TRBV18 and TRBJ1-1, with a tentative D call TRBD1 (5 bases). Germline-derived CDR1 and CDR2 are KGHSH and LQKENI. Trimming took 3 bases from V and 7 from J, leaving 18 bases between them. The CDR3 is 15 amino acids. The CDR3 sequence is CASSPRIDAGGEAFF. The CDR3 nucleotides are TGTGCCAGCTCACCCCGTATAGACGCGGGGGGTGAAGCTTTCTTT.

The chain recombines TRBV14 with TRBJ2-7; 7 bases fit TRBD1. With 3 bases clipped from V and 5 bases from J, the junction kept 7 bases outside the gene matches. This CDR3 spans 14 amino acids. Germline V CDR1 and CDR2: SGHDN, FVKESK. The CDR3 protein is CASSQRQGTHEQYF. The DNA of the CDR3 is TGTGCCAGCAGCCAGAGACAGGGAACGCACGAGCAGTACTTC.

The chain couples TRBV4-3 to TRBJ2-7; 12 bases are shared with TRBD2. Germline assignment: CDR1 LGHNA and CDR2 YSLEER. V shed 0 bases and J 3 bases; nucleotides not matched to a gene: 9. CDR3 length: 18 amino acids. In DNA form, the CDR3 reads TGCGCCAGCAGCCAAGATCTAGCGGGAGGGCTGGGGTACTACGAGCAGTACTTC. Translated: CASSQDLAGGLGYYEQYF.